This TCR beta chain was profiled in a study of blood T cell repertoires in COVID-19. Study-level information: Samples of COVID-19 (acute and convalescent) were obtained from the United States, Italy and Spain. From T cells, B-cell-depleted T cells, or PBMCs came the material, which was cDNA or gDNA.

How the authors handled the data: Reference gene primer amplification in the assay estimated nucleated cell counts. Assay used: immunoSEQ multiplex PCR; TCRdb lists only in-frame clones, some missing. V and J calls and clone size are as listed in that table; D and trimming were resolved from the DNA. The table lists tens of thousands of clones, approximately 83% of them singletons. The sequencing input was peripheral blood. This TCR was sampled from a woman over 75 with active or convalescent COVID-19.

The CDR3 coding sequence is TGTGCCAGCAACCCCGGAGTCTACCGACCCCAACTTCGGAACACTGAAGCTTTCTTT. This translates into CASNPGVYRPQLRNTEAFF. The chain carries TRBV7-6 and TRBJ1-1; no reliable D call. CDR3 size: 19 residues. Between the trimmed V and J ends, which lost 7 bases and 1 base, there was a span of 28 bases. Per germline, CDR1 SGHVS and CDR2 FNYEAQ. Complete variable domain (other parts from reference TRBV7-6 and TRBJ1-1): GAGVSQSPRYKVTKRGQDVALRCDPISGHVSLYWYRQALGQGPEFLTYFNYEAQQDKSGLPNDRFSAERPEGSISTLTIQRTEQRDSAMYRCASNPGVYRPQLRNTEAFFGQGTRLTVV.